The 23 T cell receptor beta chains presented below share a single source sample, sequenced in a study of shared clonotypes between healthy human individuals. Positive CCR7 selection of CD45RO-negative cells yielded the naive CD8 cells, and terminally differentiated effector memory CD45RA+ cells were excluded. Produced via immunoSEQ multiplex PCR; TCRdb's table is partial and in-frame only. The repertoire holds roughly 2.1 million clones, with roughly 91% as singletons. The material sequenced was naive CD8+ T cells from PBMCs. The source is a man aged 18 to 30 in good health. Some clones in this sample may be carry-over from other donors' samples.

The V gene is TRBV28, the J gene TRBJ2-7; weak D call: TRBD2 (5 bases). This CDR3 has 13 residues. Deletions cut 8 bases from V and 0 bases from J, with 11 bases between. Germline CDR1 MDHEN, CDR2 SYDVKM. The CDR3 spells CASVLSGSYEQYF. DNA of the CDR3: TGTGCCAGCGTCTTAAGCGGCTCCTACGAGCAGTACTTC.

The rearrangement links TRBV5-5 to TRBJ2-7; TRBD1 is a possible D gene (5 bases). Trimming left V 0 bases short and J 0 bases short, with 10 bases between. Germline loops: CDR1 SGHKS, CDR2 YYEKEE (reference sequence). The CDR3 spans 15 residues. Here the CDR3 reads CASSLGQGTSYEQYF. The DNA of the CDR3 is TGTGCCAGCAGCTTGGGCCAGGGCACCTCCTACGAGCAGTACTTC.

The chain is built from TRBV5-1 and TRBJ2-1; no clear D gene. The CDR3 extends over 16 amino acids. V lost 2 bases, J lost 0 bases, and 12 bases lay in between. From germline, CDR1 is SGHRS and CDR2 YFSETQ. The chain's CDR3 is CASSFVPRSSYNEQFF. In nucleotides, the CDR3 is TGCGCCAGCAGCTTCGTACCCCGCAGCTCCTACAATGAGCAGTTCTTC.

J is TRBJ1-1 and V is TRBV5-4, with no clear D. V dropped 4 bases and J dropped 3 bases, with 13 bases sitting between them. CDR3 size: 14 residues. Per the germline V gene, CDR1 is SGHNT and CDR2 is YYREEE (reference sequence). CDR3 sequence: CASSLVGGHTEAFF. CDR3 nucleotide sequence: TGTGCCAGCAGCCTCGTAGGCGGACACACTGAAGCTTTCTTT.

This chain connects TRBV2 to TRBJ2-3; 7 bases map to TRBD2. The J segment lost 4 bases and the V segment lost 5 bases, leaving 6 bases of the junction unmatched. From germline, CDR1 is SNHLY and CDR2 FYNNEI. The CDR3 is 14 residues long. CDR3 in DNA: TGTGCCAGCAGTAGGGGCGGGAGTGCAGATACGCAGTATTTT. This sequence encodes CASSRGGSADTQYF.

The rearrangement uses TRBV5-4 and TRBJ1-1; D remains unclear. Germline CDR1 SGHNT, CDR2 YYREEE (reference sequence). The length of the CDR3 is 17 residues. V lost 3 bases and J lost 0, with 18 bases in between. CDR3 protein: CASSSSRHRYLNTEAFF. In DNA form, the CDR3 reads TGTGCCAGCAGCTCAAGCCGACACCGCTACTTGAACACTGAAGCTTTCTTT.

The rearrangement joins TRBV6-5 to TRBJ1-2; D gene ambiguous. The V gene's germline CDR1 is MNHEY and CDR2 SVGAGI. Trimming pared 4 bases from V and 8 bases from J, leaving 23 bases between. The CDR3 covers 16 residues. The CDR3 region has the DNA TGTGCCAGCAGTTCCTCGTTACTACCTCCTTCCCGCGGCTACACCTTC. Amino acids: CASSSSLLPPSRGYTF.

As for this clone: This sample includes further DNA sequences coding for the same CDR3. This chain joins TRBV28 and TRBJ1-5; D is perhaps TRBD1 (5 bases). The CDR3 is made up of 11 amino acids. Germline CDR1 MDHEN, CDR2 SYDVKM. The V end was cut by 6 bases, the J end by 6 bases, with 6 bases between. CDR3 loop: CASRRGQPQHF. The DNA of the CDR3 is TGTGCCAGCAGGAGGGGTCAGCCCCAGCATTTT.

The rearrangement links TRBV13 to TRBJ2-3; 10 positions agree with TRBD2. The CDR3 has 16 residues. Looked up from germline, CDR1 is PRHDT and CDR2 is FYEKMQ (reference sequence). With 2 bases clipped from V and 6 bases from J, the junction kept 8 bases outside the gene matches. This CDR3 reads CASSLLVSGRRDTQYF. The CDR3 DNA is TGTGCCAGCAGCTTATTGGTTAGCGGGAGGCGGGATACGCAGTATTTT.

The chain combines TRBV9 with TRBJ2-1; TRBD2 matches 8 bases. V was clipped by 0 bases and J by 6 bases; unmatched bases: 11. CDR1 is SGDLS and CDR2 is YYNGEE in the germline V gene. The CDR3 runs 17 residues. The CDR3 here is CASSVEGLVSSGNEQFF. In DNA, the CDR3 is TGTGCCAGCAGCGTAGAGGGACTAGTAAGCAGCGGCAATGAGCAGTTCTTC.

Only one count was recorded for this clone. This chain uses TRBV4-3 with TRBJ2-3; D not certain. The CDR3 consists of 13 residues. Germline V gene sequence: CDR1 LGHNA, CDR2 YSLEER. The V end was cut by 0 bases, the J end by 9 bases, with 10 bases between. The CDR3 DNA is TGCGCCAGCAGCCAAGATCAGACCCAAACGCAGTATTTT. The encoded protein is CASSQDQTQTQYF.

The CDR3 DNA follows: TGTGCCAGCAGCTTAGGTTGGCGGGGGCCTAACTATGGCTACACCTTC. It translates to CASSLGWRGPNYGYTF. V gene TRBV7-2 combines with J gene TRBJ1-2; weak D call: TRBD1 (6 bases). V lost 1 base and J 0 bases, leaving 12 bases between the germline ends. The CDR3 is 16 residues long. Germline lookup yields CDR1 SGHTA and CDR2 FQGNSA.

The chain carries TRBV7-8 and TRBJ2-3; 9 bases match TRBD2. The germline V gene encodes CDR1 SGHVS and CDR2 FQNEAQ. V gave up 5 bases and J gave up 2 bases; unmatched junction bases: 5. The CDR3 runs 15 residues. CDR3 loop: CASSPGLALTDTQYF. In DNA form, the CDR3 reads TGTGCCAGCAGCCCCGGACTAGCGCTCACAGATACGCAGTATTTT.

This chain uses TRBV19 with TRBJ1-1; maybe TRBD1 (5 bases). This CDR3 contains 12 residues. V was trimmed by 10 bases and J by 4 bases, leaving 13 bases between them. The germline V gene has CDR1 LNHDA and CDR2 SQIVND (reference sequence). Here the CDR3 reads CATSFGGTEAFF. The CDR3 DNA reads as TGTGCCACCTCATTCGGGGGCACTGAAGCTTTCTTT.

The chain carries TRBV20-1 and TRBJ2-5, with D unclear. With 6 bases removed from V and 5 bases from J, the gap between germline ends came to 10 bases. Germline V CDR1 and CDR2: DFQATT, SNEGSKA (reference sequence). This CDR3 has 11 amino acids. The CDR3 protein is CSARSWETQYF. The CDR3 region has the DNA TGCAGTGCAAGGTCGTGGGAGACCCAGTACTTC.

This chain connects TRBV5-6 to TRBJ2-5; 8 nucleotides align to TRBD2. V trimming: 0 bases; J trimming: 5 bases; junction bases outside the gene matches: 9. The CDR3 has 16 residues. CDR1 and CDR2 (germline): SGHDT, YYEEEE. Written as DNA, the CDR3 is TGTGCCAGCAGCTTGGCGTTAGCGGGATCGTGGGAGACCCAGTACTTC. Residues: CASSLALAGSWETQYF.

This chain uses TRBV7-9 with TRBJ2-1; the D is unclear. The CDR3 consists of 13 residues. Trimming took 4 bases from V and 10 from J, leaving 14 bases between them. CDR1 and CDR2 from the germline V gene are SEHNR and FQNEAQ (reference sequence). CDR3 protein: CASSSSMDLEQFF. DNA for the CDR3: TGTGCCAGCAGCTCAAGTATGGACCTGGAGCAGTTCTTC. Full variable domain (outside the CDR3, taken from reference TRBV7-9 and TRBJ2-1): DTGVSQNPRHKITKRGQNVTFRCDPISEHNRLYWYRQTLGQGPEFLTYFQNEAQLEKSRLLSDRFSAERPKGSFSTLEIQRTEQGDSAMYLCASSSSMDLEQFFGPGTRLTVL.

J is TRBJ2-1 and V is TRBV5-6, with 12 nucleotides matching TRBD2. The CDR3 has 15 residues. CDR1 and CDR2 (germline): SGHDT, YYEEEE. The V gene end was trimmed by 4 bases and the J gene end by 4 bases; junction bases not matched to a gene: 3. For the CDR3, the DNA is TGTGCCAGCAGCGTCGGACTAGCGGGGTACAATGAGCAGTTCTTC. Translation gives CASSVGLAGYNEQFF.

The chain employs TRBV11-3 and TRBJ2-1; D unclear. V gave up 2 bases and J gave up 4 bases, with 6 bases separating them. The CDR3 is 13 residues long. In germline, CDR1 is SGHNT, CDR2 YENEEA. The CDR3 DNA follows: TGTGCCAGCAGCTTAACGGAATACAATGAGCAGTTCTTC. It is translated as CASSLTEYNEQFF.

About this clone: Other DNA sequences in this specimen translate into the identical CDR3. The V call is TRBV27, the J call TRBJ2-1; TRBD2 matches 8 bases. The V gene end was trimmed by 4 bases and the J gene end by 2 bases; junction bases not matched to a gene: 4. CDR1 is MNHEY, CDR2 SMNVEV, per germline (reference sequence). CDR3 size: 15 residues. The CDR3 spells CASSYGLAAYNEQFF. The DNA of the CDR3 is TGTGCCAGCAGTTACGGACTAGCTGCCTACAATGAGCAGTTCTTC.

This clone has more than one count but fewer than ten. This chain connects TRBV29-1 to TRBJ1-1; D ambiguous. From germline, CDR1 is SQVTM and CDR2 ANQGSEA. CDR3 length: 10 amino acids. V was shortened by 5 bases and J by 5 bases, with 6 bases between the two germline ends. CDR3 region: CSVWRTEAFF. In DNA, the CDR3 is TGCAGCGTTTGGAGGACTGAAGCTTTCTTT.

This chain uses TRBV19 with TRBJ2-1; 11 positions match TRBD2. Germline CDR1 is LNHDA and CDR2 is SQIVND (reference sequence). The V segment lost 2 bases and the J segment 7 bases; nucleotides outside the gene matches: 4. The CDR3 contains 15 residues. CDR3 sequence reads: CASSILASGRNEQFF. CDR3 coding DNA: TGTGCCAGTAGTATACTGGCTAGCGGGAGGAATGAGCAGTTCTTC.

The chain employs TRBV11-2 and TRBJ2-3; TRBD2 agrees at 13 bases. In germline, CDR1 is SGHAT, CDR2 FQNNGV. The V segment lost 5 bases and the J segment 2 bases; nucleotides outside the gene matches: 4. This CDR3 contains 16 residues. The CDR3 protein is CASSRGLAGATDTQYF. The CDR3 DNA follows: TGTGCCAGCAGCCGAGGACTAGCGGGAGCCACAGATACGCAGTATTTT.